The 19 T cell receptor beta chains below come from one sample, sequenced in a study of T cell responses to AZD1222 COVID-19 vaccine. Sequenced by immunoSEQ multiplex PCR; TCRdb stores in-frame clones only, minus some. The sample has about 120,000 clones, 90% seen once. This sample comprised peripheral blood, obtained on day 0 of AZD1222 vaccination. The receptor source for this set is an adult in good health.

This clone was counted a few times. This chain connects TRBV18 to TRBJ1-5; the D gene is possibly TRBD1 (5 bases). CDR3 length: 15 residues. Germline V gene data show CDR1 as KGHSH and CDR2 as LQKENI. Trimming shortened V by 3 bases and J by 4 bases, and 13 bases separated the two germline ends. CDR3 residues: CASSPTDSSNQPQHF. The CDR3, as DNA: TGTGCCAGCTCACCCACCGACAGTAGTAATCAGCCCCAGCATTTT.

The V and J genes are TRBV6-2 or TRBV6-3 and TRBJ2-1; D gene ambiguous. The CDR3 is made up of 16 amino acids. Trimming stripped 0 bases from V and 0 bases from J, with 9 bases between. Germline V lookup: CDR1 MNHEY, CDR2 SVGEGT. DNA for the CDR3: TGTGCCAGCAGTTACTCCCTCTTAAGCTCCTACAATGAGCAGTTCTTC. Its translation is CASSYSLLSSYNEQFF.

The rearrangement joins TRBV6-2 or TRBV6-3 to TRBJ1-5; D gene uncertain. Trimming stripped 3 bases from V and 2 bases from J, with 11 bases between. The CDR3 is made up of 15 amino acids. Germline V gives CDR1 MNHEY, CDR2 SVGEGT. CDR3 nucleotide sequence: TGTGCCAGCAGTTATCGAGGAGTCGGCAATCAGCCCCAGCATTTT. This sequence encodes CASSYRGVGNQPQHF.

This chain connects TRBV6-5 to TRBJ1-6; D is perhaps TRBD1 (6 bases). CDR1 is MNHEY, CDR2 SVGAGI, per germline. V was trimmed by 3 bases and J by 7 bases, leaving 10 bases between them. The CDR3 is 14 amino acids. The CDR3 is CASSYTGPNSPLHF. In DNA form, the CDR3 reads TGTGCCAGCAGTTATACAGGGCCAAATTCACCCCTCCACTTT.

The V and J genes are TRBV3-1 (or the pseudogene TRBV3-2) and TRBJ2-3; D gene uncertain. CDR3 length equals 17 residues. The germline V and J ends were trimmed by 1 base and 6 bases, with 20 bases remaining between them. Germline V gene sequence: CDR1 LGHDT, CDR2 YNNKEL (reference sequence). The DNA of the CDR3 is TGTGCCAGCAGCCAAGCGGGTACGGTAGTGTTGTCGGATACGCAGTATTTT. It codes for CASSQAGTVVLSDTQYF.

The gene calls are TRBV28 and TRBJ2-3; TRBD1 aligns across 7 bases. The ends lost 7 bases at V and 1 base at J; junction bases unmatched: 5. Per germline, CDR1 MDHEN and CDR2 SYDVKM. The CDR3 is made up of 14 amino acids. CDR3 in DNA: TGTGCCAGCAATTACAGGGGAGGCACAGATACGCAGTATTTT. It is translated as CASNYRGGTDTQYF.

The V call is TRBV11-2, the J call TRBJ1-6; D call uncertain. The V gene lost 5 bases and the J gene lost 8 bases, with 13 bases spanning the gap. CDR1 is SGHAT, CDR2 FQNNGV, per germline. The CDR3 is made up of 14 amino acids. The CDR3 reads CASSPQVVDSPLHF. As DNA, the CDR3 is TGTGCCAGCAGCCCCCAGGTGGTAGATTCACCCCTCCACTTT.

J is TRBJ1-5 and V is TRBV7-9; D remains unclear. V dropped 1 base and J dropped 5 bases, with 6 bases sitting between them. The CDR3 runs 13 residues. Germline CDR1 and CDR2: SEHNR and FQNEAQ (reference sequence). CDR3 loop: CASSLGFHQPQHF. As DNA, the CDR3 is TGTGCCAGCAGCTTAGGTTTCCATCAGCCCCAGCATTTT.

This clone came up a few times. The chain is built from TRBV7-8 and TRBJ2-7; possibly TRBD1 for D (5 bases). Looked up from germline, CDR1 is SGHVS and CDR2 is FQNEAQ. The CDR3 covers 13 residues. V was pared by 4 bases and J by 3 bases, with 10 bases between. CDR3 nucleotide sequence: TGTGCCAGCAGCTGGGGCACCCTCTACGAGCAGTACTTC. Encoded protein: CASSWGTLYEQYF. Full variable domain (rest looked up from reference TRBV7-8 and TRBJ2-7): GAGVSQSPRYKVAKRGQDVALRCDPISGHVSLFWYQQALGQGPEFLTYFQNEAQLDKSGLPSDRFFAERPEGSVSTLKIQRTQQEDSAVYLCASSWGTLYEQYFGPGTRLTVT.

The V gene is TRBV7-9, the J gene TRBJ2-1, with 10 bases fitting TRBD2. V lost 4 bases to trimming and J lost 3 bases; unmatched junction nucleotides: 3. Per germline, CDR1 SEHNR and CDR2 FQNEAQ (reference sequence). The length of the CDR3 is 15 residues. In DNA, the CDR3 is TGTGCCAGCAGCTCACTAGCGGGGATCTACAATGAGCAGTTCTTC. It translates to CASSSLAGIYNEQFF.

This clone was counted once. The CDR3 DNA follows: TGCGCCAGCAGTGGGACCGGGACTTCGTACACAGATACGCAGTATTTT. Translated, it gives CASSGTGTSYTDTQYF. V and J are TRBV10-2 and TRBJ2-3; D may be TRBD2 (6 bases). Trimming took 4 bases from V and 2 from J, leaving 16 bases between them. Germline CDR1 WSHSY, CDR2 SAAADI. This CDR3 spans 16 amino acids.

V gene TRBV18 combines with J gene TRBJ1-1; 11 bases fit TRBD1. This CDR3 has 15 residues. CDR1 is KGHSH, CDR2 LQKENI, per germline. With 7 bases clipped from V and 4 bases from J, the junction kept 8 bases outside the gene matches. The CDR3 DNA reads as TGTGCCAGCTACGATCGAGGACAGGGGGCCACTGAAGCTTTCTTT. As protein: CASYDRGQGATEAFF.

This chain links TRBV6-1 with TRBJ1-2; the D gene is possibly TRBD1 (6 bases). Germline V lookup: CDR1 MNHNS, CDR2 SASEGT. The CDR3 loop spans 13 amino acids. Trimming cost V 1 base and J 3 bases, with 6 bases left between them. This chain's CDR3 is CASSEEGDYGYTF. In DNA form, the CDR3 reads TGTGCCAGCAGTGAAGAGGGGGACTATGGCTACACCTTC.

The chain couples TRBV7-2 to TRBJ2-7; D may be TRBD1 (7 bases). The V gene's germline CDR1 is SGHTA and CDR2 FQGNSA. The length of the CDR3 is 15 residues. V lost 1 base and J lost 7, with 17 bases in between. As DNA, the CDR3 is TGTGCCAGCAGCTTAGGGGGTGGCAGGGGGACTGAGCAGTACTTC. It yields the protein CASSLGGGRGTEQYF.

The V call is TRBV5-1, the J call TRBJ1-2; D is perhaps TRBD1 (5 bases). The CDR3 runs 13 residues. Trimming cost V 4 bases and J 5 bases, with 12 bases left between them. Per germline, CDR1 SGHRS and CDR2 YFSETQ. The CDR3 loop is CASSEDTKYGYTF. Written as DNA, the CDR3 is TGCGCCAGCAGCGAGGACACGAAGTATGGCTACACCTTC.

The chain carries TRBV19 and TRBJ1-3; no clear D gene. The CDR3 is 19 residues long. Per germline, CDR1 LNHDA and CDR2 SQIVND (reference sequence). Trimming stripped 0 bases from V and 2 bases from J, with 20 bases between. The CDR3, as DNA: TGTGCCAGTAGTATAGATGGCGCGCACAGAAGACCTACTGGAAACACCATATATTTT. This codes for CASSIDGAHRRPTGNTIYF.

The table lists this clone with a few counts. The V gene is TRBV4-2, the J gene TRBJ2-3; D is possibly TRBD2 (6 bases). The CDR3 spans 15 residues. Per germline, CDR1 LGHNA and CDR2 YNFKEQ. V shed 1 base and J shed 5 bases, with 13 bases lying between them. The CDR3, as DNA: TGTGCCAGCAGCCAAGGCGGGACTCCCGGAGATACGCAGTATTTT. It specifies CASSQGGTPGDTQYF.

J is TRBJ1-1 and V is TRBV7-3, with D unresolved. Germline V lookup: CDR1 SGHTA, CDR2 FQGTGA. This CDR3 has 13 amino acids. V was shortened by 0 bases and J by 2 bases, with 4 bases between the two germline ends. The chain's CDR3 is CASSLTKNTEAFF. The CDR3 region has the DNA TGTGCCAGCAGCTTAACAAAAAACACTGAAGCTTTCTTT.

The rearrangement joins TRBV13 to TRBJ1-6; D is ambiguous. The CDR3 extends over 16 amino acids. V was trimmed by 2 bases and J by 0 bases, leaving 8 bases between them. Germline V gene lookup returns CDR1 PRHDT and CDR2 FYEKMQ (reference sequence). The CDR3 region is CASSLRRTSYNSPLHF. CDR3 DNA: TGTGCCAGCAGCTTACGCAGGACCTCCTATAATTCACCCCTCCACTTT. Supplemented by reference TRBV13 and TRBJ1-6, the full variable domain reads AAGVIQSPRHLIKEKRETATLKCYPIPRHDTVYWYQQGPGQDPQFLISFYEKMQSDKGSIPDRFSAQQFSDYHSELNMSSLELGDSALYFCASSLRRTSYNSPLHFGNGTRLTVT.